The rows below give T cell receptor beta chains drawn from one sample of a study of blood T cell repertoires in COVID-19. TCRdb's table, derived via immunoSEQ multiplex PCR, lists solely in-frame clones and lacks some. The sample carries 100,000 to 150,000 clones, around 81% recorded once. The specimen sequenced was peripheral blood. These TCRs come from a young man with COVID-19, enrolled during active disease. Both conserved end residues are part of each CDR3. Not all rows give a size; the values are once, few, many and, for expanded clones, a class.

size | V | CDR3
NA | TRBV11-3 | CASSLHVDEQYF
NA | TRBV7-8 | CASSLRELYGYTF
NA | TRBV6-5 | CASSYSREGSNEQFF
few | TRBV7-9 | CASSRTGAYEKLFF
NA | TRBV2 | CASSLLGRAYEQYF
NA | TRBV7-2 | CASSQNRGDTQYF
NA | TRBV2 | CANRLGDTQYF
NA | TRBV4-1 | CASSQPGQGSVAKNIQYF
NA | TRBV27 | CASSKRQGFISSGNQPQHF
NA | TRBV4-1 | CASSQVNSATGPRF
NA | TRBV4-1 | CASSPLPPTTSTDTQYF
NA | TRBV12-3/TRBV12-4 | CASSLFRYEQYF
NA | TRBV7-2 | CASSLLPGLAGDYEQYF
NA | TRBV11-2 | CASSLGPSRRSQMANVLTF
NA | TRBV24-1 | CATSDPVVSGNTIYF
NA | TRBV15 | CATSSVDQPQHF
NA | TRBV7-6 | CASSLAAGLARETQYF
few | TRBV9 | CASSVAGLSTDTQYF
NA | TRBV7-3 | CASSLNAAGGMNTEAFF
NA | TRBV28 | CASSPTRGGAVHSYEQYF
NA | TRBV11-3 | CASSLDQIQETQYF
NA | TRBV4-3 | CASSGGGNTIYF
NA | TRBV28 | CASSPKRSNQPQHF
many | TRBV29-1 | CSVGLAPDTQYF
NA | TRBV5-1 | CASSLRLDRAEQYF
once | TRBV7-9 | CASSGADYGYTF
NA | TRBV19 | CASDPTGSYGYTF
NA | TRBV7-8 | CASSLTSGPNEQFF
NA | TRBV13 | CASSLRGLYTEAFF
NA | TRBV5-6 | CASSGGGTGVYGYTF
NA | TRBV7-9 | CASSFWDSDEKLFF
NA | TRBV19 | CASKATGSSYEQYF
few | TRBV6-1 | CASSEQLMGGPNSPLHF